Listed here is a single TCR beta chain. Its antigen is still unknown. This sample was taken from a study of shared clonotypes between healthy human individuals. General study points: Clonotypes not shared had lower generation probabilities than those common to all four donors. What limited the represented genetic and exposure-history diversity was the small number of donors.

TCRdb keeps only in-frame clones here, not all; method: immunoSEQ multiplex PCR. The sample contains around 2,000,000 clones, over 85% of which appear only once. This CDR3 is built from 15 residues. Germline V gene lookup returns CDR1 PRHDT and CDR2 FYEKMQ (reference sequence). Trimming at V came to 4 bases and at J to 3 bases, leaving 5 bases not matched to a gene. Naive CD8 cells lacked CD45RO and underwent positive selection for CCR7, leaving out terminally differentiated effector memory CD45RA+ cells. The specimen was naive CD8+ T cells sorted from blood. This sequence joins TRBV13 and TRBJ2-1, with 8 bases identical to TRBD2. The TCR was taken from a young man in good health. CDR3 coding DNA: TGTGCCAGCAGCTCCGGGGGGGCCTTCTACAATGAGCAGTTCTTC. The encoded protein is CASSSGGAFYNEQFF.